This TCR beta chain was observed in a study of radiotherapy plus CTLA-4 blockade in lung cancer. Overall study findings and caveats: With interferon-beta, early dynamics of blood T cell clones were reported to best predict response.

Details on this clone: What it binds is not known.

Clones were sequenced by immunoSEQ multiplex PCR, and TCRdb holds only the in-frame ones, with some missing. The repertoire includes under 95,000 clones, 84% of them detected once, and 0.79% sits in the top ten. This CDR3 comprises 16 residues. Trimming left V 3 bases short and J 0 bases short, with 13 bases between. The germline gives CDR1 SGHTS, CDR2 YDEGEE. The sample was peripheral blood, taken from a patient treated with radiotherapy plus ipilimumab. This receptor was obtained from a human donor with non-small cell lung cancer who had stable disease on radiotherapy plus ipilimumab. This chain joins TRBV5-8 and TRBJ2-1; D gene uncertain. The CDR3 bases are TGTGCCAGCAGCTCCGGCAGCCACTTCTCCTACAATGAGCAGTTCTTC. It codes for CASSSGSHFSYNEQFF.